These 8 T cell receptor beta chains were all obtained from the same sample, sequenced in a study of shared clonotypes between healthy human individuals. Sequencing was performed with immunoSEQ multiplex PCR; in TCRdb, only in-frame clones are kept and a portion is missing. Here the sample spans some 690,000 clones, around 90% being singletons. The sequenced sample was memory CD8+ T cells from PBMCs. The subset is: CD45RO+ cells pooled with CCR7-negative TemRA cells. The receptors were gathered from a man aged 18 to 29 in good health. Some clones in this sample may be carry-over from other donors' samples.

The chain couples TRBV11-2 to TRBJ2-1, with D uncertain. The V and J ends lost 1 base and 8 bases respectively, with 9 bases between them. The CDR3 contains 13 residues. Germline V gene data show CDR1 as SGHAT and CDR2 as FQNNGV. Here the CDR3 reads CASSLGVWHEQFF. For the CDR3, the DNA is TGTGCCAGCAGCTTAGGGGTATGGCATGAGCAGTTCTTC.

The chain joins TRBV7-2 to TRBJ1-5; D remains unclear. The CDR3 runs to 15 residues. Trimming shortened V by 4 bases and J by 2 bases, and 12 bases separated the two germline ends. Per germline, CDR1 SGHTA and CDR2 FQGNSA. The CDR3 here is CASSWRLMGNQPQHF. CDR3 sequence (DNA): TGTGCCAGCAGCTGGCGGCTCATGGGCAATCAGCCCCAGCATTTT.

CDR3 DNA: TGTGCCAGCAGCGCCACAAAAGGACAGGGGGCGAGAGGCTACACCTTC. It translates to CASSATKGQGARGYTF. This chain links TRBV9 with TRBJ1-2; TRBD1 aligns across 11 bases. The CDR3 length is 16 residues. With V trimmed by 3 bases and J by 8 bases, 12 bases remained unmatched. Germline assignment: CDR1 SGDLS and CDR2 YYNGEE.

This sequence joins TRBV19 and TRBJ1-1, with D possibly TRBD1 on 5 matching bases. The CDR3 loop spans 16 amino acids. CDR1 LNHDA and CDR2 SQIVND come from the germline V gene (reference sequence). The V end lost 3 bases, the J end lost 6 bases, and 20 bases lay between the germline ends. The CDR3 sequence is CASSIPAVVPGAEAFF. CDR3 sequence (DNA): TGTGCCAGTAGTATCCCTGCCGTGGTTCCGGGGGCTGAAGCTTTCTTT.

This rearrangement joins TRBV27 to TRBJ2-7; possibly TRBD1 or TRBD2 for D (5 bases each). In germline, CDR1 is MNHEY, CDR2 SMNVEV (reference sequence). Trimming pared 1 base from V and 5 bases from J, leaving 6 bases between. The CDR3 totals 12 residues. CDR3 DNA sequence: TGTGCCAGCAGTTTATGGGGGAACGAGCAGTACTTC. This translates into CASSLWGNEQYF.

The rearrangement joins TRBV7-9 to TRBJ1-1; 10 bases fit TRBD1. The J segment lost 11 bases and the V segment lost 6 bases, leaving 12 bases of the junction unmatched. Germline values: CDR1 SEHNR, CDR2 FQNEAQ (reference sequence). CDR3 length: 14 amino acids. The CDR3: CASRLIDRGPEAFF. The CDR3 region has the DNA TGTGCCAGCAGACTAATAGACAGGGGGCCGGAGGCTTTCTTT.

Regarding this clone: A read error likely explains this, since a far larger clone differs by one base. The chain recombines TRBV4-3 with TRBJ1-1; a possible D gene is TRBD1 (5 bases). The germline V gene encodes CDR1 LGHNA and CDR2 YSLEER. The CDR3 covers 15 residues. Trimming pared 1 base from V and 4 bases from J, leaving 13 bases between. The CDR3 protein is CASSQGGWLGTEAFF. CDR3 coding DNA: TGCGCCAGCAGCCAAGGGGGCTGGCTGGGCACTGAAGCTTTCTTT.

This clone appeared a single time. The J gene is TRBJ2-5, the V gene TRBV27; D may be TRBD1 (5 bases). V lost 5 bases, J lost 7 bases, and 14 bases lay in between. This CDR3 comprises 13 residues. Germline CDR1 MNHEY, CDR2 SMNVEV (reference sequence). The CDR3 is CASSPDSAWTQYF. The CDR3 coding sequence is TGTGCCAGCAGTCCCGACAGTGCCTGGACCCAGTACTTC.